These 4 T cell receptor beta chains came from one sample sequenced in a study of monozygotic twins with inflammatory bowel disease. With the 5' RACE reads reprocessed, TCRdb shows one record per CDR3 protein and no DNA. The sample's table shows 350,000 to 550,000 distinct CDR3 sequences. Sequenced material: blood. Receptor source: a human donor with ulcerative colitis or Crohn's disease, or a healthy co-twin of an affected twin (not recorded which).

J is TRBJ2-1 and V is TRBV25-1; the TRBD2 assignment by TCRdb is unverifiable without DNA. Germline CDR1 MGHDK, CDR2 SYGVNS. This CDR3 has 15 amino acids. The CDR3 region is CASRQPGGVYNEQFF.

The chain is built from TRBV29-1 and TRBJ2-1. Germline CDR1 is SQVTM and CDR2 is ANQGSEA. The length of the CDR3 is 14 residues. The CDR3 spells CSVEGRTSYNEQFF.

The CDR3 here is CASGDRGGDITQYF. This chain uses TRBV10-2 with TRBJ2-3; lacking DNA, the TRBD2 call made by TCRdb goes unchecked. The germline V gene has CDR1 WSHSY and CDR2 SAAADI. The CDR3 runs 14 residues.

This chain uses TRBV6-2 or TRBV6-3 with TRBJ2-2; absent DNA, TCRdb's TRBD2 call cannot be checked. The CDR3 has 17 amino acids. From germline, CDR1 is MNHEY and CDR2 SVGEGT. The CDR3 spells CASSHRISGTFPGELFF.